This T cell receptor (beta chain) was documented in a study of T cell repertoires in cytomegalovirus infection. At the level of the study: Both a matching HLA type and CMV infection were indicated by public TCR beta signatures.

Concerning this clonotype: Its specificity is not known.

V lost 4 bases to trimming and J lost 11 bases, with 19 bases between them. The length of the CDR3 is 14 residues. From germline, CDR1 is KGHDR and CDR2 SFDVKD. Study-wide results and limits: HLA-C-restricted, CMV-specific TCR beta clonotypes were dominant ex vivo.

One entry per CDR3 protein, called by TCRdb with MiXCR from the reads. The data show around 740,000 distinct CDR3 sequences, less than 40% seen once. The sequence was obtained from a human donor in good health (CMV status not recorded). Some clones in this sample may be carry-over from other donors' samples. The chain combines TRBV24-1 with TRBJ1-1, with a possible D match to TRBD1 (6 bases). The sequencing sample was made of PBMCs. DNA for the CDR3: TGTGCCACCAGTGACCTTGACAGGCCCGCGGGGGCTTTCTTT. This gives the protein CATSDLDRPAGAFF.